This T cell receptor beta chain was sequenced during a study of shared clonotypes between healthy human individuals. The data were produced by immunoSEQ multiplex PCR, yet TCRdb's version contains in-frame clones alone and is incomplete. The data show about 980,000 clones, about three quarters seen once. Of note for this clone: Its target is unknown.

In germline, CDR1 is ENHRY, CDR2 SYGVKD. The CDR3 length is 13 residues. The V end lost 7 bases, the J end lost 6 bases, and 14 bases lay between the germline ends. Study-level findings and limits: The four-donor shared clonotypes exceeded non-shared clonotypes in generation probability, with non-shared ones scoring lower.

This clonotype was sampled from a young man in good health. Sequenced input: memory CD4+ T cells sorted from blood. Regarding subset: CD45RA-negative fraction. The chain carries TRBV10-3 and TRBJ2-3; weak D call: TRBD2 (5 bases). The chain's CDR3 is CAINEGDTDTQYF. The CDR3 region has the DNA TGTGCCATCAACGAGGGAGATACCGATACGCAGTATTTT.